What follows describes a single T cell receptor beta chain. The target antigen is unknown. The entry originates in a study of OX40 agonist ivuxolimab in advanced cancers. Study-level information: Treatment of patients was with ivuxolimab, an agonistic anti-OX40 (CD134) antibody. Whole-study findings and limits: At doses 0.1 to 3.0 mg/kg, CD4+ and CD8+ clones expanded. Among some nonresponders, normalized T-cell clonal expansion was also low.

Some clones are missing from TCRdb's copy, which holds only in-frame ones; the method was immunoSEQ multiplex PCR. The sample contains some 15,000 clones, 90% to 95% of which appear only once. Sampling of blood occurred at baseline, cycle 4 day 1, and cycle 7 day 1. This clonotype was obtained from an adult with an advanced solid tumor such as melanoma, head and neck, liver or kidney cancer. Sequences were derived from CD4+ or CD8+ T cells sorted from blood, sampled in a trial of the OX40 agonist ivuxolimab.

CDR3 nucleotides: TGTGCCAGCAGTCCGCCCCCCCTCTCGTACTCCTACAATGAGCAGTTCTTC. Translated: CASSPPPLSYSYNEQFF. V and J are TRBV27 and TRBJ2-1; D is unresolved. The V and J ends lost 5 bases and 0 bases respectively, with 17 bases between them. CDR3 length equals 17 residues. Germline CDR1 MNHEY, CDR2 SMNVEV (reference sequence).